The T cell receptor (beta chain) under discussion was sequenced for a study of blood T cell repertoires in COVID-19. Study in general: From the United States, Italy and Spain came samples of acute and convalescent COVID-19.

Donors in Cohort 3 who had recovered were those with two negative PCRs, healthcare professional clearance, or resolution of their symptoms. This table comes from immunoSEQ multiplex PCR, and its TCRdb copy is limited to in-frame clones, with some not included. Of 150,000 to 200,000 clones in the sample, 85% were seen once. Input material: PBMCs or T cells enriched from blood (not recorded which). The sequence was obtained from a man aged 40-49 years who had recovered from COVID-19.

DNA of the CDR3: TGTGCCAGCACCTTTGGGACAGGGTTAAACAATGAGCAGTTCTTC. This codes for CASTFGTGLNNEQFF. V gene TRBV5-6 combines with J gene TRBJ2-1; the match to TRBD1 covers 9 bases. The CDR3 consists of 15 residues. Unmatched junction bases numbered 9, after V lost 6 bases and J lost 5 bases. Germline V gene lookup returns CDR1 SGHDT and CDR2 YYEEEE. Drawing the rest from reference TRBV5-6 and TRBJ2-1, the complete variable domain is DAGVTQSPTHLIKTRGQQVTLRCSPKSGHDTVSWYQQALGQGPQFIFQYYEEEERQRGNFPDRFSGHQFPNYSSELNVNALLLGDSALYLCASTFGTGLNNEQFFGPGTRLTVL.